The source of this T cell receptor beta chain is a study of T cell responses to AZD1222 COVID-19 vaccine. The CDR3 runs 14 residues. The germline V gene encodes CDR1 SGHDT and CDR2 YYEEEE. V was cut by 5 bases and J by 1 base, with 10 bases left in between. Profiled with immunoSEQ multiplex PCR; TCRdb holds only in-frame clones, not every one. The sample lists some 96,000 clones, approximately 84% occurring once. This chain uses TRBV5-6 with TRBJ1-5; possibly TRBD1 for D (6 bases). The starting material was peripheral blood, obtained 28 days after the second AZD1222 dose. This TCR derives from an adult who received the AZD1222 COVID-19 vaccine. The CDR3 bases are TGTGCCAGCAGTTATCAGGGGAGCAATCAGCCCCAGCATTTT. Its translation: CASSYQGSNQPQHF.